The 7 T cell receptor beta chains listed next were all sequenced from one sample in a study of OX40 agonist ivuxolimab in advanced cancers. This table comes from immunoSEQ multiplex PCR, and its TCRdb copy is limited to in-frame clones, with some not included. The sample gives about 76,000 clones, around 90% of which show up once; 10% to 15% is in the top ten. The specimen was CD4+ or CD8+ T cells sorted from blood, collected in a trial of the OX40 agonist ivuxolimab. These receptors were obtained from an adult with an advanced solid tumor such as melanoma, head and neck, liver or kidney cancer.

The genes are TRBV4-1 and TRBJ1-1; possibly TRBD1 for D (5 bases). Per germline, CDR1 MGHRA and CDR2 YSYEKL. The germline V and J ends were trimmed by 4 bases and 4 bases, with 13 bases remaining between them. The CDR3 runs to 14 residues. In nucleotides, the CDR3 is TGCGCCAGCAGCCGGACGACAGAAGGCACTGAAGCTTTCTTT. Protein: CASSRTTEGTEAFF.

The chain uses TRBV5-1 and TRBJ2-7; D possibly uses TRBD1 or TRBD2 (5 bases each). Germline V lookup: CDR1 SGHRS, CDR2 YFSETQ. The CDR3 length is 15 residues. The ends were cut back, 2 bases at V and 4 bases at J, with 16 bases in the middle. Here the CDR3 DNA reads TGCGCCAGCAGCTTCGGGGCAGTTCGAACGTACGAGCAGTACTTC. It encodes CASSFGAVRTYEQYF.

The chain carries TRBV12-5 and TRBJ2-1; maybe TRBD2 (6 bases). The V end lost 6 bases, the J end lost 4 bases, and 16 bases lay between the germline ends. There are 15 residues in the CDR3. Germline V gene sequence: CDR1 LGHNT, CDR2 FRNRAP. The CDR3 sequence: CASGGTGTYYNEQFF. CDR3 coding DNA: TGTGCTAGTGGGGGGACCGGGACTTATTACAATGAGCAGTTCTTC.

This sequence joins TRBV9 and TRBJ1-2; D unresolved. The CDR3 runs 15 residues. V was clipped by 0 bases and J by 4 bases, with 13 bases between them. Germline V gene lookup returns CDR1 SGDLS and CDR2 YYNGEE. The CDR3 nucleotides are TGTGCCAGCAGCGTAGCTCGGGCGGAGCCCTATGGCTACACCTTC. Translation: CASSVARAEPYGYTF.

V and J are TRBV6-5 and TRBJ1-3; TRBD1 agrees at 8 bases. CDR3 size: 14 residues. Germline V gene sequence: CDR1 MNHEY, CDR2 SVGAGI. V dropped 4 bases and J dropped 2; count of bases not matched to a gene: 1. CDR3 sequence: CASSSTGAGNTIYF. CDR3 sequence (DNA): TGTGCCAGCAGTTCGACAGGGGCTGGAAACACCATATATTTT.

CDR3 DNA: TGTGCCAGCAGTTTTTATCCTATGGGACTAGCGGGAGGGCCGGAGACCCAGTACTTC. This codes for CASSFYPMGLAGGPETQYF. The V and J genes are TRBV28 and TRBJ2-5; 16 bases agree with TRBD2. With 3 bases clipped from V and 5 bases from J, the junction kept 12 bases outside the gene matches. CDR3 size: 19 residues. Germline V gene data show CDR1 as MDHEN and CDR2 as SYDVKM.

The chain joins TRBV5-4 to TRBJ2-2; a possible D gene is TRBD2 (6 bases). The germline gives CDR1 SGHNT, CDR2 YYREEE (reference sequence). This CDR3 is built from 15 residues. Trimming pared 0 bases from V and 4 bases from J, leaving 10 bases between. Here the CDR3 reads CASSLAGSSTGELFF. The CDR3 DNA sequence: TGTGCCAGCAGCTTGGCCGGGAGTAGCACCGGGGAGCTGTTTTTT.